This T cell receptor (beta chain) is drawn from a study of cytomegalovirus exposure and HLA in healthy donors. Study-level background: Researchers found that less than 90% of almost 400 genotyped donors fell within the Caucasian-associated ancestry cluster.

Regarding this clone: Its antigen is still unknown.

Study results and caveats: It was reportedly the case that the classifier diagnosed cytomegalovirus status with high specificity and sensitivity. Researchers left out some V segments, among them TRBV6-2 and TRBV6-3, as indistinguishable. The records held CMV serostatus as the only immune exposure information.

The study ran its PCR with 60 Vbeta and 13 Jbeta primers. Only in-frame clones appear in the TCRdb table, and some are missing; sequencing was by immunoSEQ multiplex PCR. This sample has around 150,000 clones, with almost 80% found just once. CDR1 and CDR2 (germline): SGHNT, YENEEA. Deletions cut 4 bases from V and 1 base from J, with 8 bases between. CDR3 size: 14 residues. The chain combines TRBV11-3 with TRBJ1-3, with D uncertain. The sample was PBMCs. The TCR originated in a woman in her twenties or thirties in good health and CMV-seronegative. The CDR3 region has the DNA TGTGCCAGCAGCTCGAGGTTGTCTGGAAACACCATATATTTT. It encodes CASSSRLSGNTIYF.